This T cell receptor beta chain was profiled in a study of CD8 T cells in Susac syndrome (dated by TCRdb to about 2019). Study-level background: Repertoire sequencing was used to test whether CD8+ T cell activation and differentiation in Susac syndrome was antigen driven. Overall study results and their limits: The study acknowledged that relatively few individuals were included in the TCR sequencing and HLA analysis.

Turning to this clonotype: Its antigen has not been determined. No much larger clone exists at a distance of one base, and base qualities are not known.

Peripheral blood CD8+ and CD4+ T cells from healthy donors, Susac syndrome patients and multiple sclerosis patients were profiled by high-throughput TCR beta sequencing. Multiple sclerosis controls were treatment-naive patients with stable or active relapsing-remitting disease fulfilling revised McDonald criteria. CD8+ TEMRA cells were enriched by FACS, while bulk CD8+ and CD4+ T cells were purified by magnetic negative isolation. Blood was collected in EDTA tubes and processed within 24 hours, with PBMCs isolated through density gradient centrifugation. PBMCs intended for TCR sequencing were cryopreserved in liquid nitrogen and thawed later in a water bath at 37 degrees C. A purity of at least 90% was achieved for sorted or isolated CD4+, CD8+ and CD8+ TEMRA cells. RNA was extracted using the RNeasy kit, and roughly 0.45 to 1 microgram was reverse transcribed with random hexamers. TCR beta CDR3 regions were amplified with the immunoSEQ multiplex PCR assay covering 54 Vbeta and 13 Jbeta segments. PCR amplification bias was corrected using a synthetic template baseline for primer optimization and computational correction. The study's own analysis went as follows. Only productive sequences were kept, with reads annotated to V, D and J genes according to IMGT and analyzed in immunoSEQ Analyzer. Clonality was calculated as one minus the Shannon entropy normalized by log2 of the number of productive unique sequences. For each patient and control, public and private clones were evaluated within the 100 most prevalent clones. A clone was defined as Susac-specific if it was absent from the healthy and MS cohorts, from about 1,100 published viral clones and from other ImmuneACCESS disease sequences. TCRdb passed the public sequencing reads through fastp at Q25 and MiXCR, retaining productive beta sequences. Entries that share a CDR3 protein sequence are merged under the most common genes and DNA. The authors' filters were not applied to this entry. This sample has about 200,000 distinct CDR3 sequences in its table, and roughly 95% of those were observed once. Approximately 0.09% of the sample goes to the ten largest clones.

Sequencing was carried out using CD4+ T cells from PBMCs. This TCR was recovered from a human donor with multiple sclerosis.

The CDR3 protein is CSARVTGDSYNEQFF. The sequence in DNA is TGCAGTGCTAGAGTTACAGGAGACTCCTACAATGAGCAGTTCTTC. The chain joins TRBV20-1 to TRBJ2-1; perhaps TRBD1 is the D gene, with 5 bases matching. Spanning cysteine to phenylalanine, the CDR3 consists of 15 amino acids. Here the CDR3 DNA is all that survives: 45 bases in frame from base 1. Reading the germline V gene (reference sequence) gives CDR1 DFQATT and CDR2 SNEGSKA. The junction carries 10 bases between V and J, which are trimmed by 1 base and 0 bases respectively.